The text below deals with one T cell receptor (beta chain). This specimen includes other DNA sequences encoding the same CDR3. This record belongs to a study of blood T cell repertoires in COVID-19. Across the whole study: In each case, the material was cDNA or gDNA derived from T cells, B-cell-depleted T cells, or PBMCs.

Clones were sequenced by immunoSEQ multiplex PCR, and TCRdb holds only the in-frame ones, with some missing. This sample has about 240,000 clones; about four fifths occur once, and the top ten carry around 9.9%. Unmatched junction bases numbered 4, after V lost 5 bases and J lost 1 base. The CDR3 has 14 amino acids. The germline gives CDR1 SNHLY, CDR2 FYNNEI. The clonotype originates from a woman aged 80 or older with acute or convalescent COVID-19. The chain couples TRBV2 to TRBJ1-2, with 7 bases fitting TRBD1. Sequencing was performed on peripheral blood. CDR3 nucleotide sequence: TGTGCCAGCAGTAGGACAGGCGATAACTATGGCTACACCTTC. This sequence encodes CASSRTGDNYGYTF.